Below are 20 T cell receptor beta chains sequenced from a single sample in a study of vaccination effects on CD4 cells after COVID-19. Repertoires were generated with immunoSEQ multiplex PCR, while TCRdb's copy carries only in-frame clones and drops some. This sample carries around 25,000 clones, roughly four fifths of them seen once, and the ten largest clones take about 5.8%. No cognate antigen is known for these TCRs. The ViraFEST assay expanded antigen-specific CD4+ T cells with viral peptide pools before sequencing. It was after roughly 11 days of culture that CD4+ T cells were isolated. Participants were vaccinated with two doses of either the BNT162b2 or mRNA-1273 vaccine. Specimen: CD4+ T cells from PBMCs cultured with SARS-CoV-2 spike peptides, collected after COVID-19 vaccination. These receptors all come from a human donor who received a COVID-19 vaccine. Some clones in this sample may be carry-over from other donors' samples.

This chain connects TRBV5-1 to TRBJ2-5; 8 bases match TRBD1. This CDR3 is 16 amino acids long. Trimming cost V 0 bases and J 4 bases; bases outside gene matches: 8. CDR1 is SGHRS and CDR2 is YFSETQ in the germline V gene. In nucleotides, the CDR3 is TGCGCCAGCAGCTTGGGTTTGTCAGGGGGCGGAGAGACCCAGTACTTC. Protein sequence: CASSLGLSGGGETQYF.

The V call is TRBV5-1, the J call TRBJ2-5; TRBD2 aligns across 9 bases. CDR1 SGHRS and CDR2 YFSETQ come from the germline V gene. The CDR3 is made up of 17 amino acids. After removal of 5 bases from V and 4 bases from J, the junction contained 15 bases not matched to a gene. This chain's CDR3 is CASSNKIGLAGTETQYF. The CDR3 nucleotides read TGCGCCAGCAGTAATAAAATAGGTCTAGCGGGGACAGAGACCCAGTACTTC.

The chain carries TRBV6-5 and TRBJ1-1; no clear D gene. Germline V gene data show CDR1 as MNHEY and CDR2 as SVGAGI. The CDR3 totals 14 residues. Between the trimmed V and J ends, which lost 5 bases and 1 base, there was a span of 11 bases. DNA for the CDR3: TGTGCCAGCAGTAGCTCTGTGGGGAACACTGAAGCTTTCTTT. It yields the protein CASSSSVGNTEAFF.

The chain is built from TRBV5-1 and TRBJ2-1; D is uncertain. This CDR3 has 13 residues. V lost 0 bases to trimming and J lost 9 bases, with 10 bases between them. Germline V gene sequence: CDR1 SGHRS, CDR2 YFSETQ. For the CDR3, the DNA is TGCGCCAGCAGCTTGGATCCCGGGCCTGAGCAGTTCTTC. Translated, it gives CASSLDPGPEQFF.

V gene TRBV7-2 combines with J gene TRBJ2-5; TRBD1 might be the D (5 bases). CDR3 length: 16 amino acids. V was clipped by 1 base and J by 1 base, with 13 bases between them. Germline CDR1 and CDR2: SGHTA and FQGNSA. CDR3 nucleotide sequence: TGTGCCAGCAGCTTAGGCAGGGTTGGCCTCCAAGAGACCCAGTACTTC. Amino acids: CASSLGRVGLQETQYF.

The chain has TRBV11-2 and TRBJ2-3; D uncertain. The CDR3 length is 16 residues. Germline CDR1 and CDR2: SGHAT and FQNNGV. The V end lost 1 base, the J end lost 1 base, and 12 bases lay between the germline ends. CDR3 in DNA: TGTGCCAGCAGCTTAGTTTTTAGACTGGGCACAGATACGCAGTATTTT. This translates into CASSLVFRLGTDTQYF.

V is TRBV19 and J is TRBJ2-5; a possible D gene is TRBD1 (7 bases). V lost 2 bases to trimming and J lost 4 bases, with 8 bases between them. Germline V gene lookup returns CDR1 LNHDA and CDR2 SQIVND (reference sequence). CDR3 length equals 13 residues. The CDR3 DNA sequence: TGTGCCAGTAGTATACAGGGGGGAGAGACCCAGTACTTC. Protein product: CASSIQGGETQYF.

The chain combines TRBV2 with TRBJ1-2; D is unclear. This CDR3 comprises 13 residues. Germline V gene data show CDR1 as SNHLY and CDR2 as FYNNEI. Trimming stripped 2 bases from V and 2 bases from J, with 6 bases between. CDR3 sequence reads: CASSEQANYGYTF. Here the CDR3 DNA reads TGTGCCAGCAGTGAACAGGCGAACTATGGCTACACCTTC.

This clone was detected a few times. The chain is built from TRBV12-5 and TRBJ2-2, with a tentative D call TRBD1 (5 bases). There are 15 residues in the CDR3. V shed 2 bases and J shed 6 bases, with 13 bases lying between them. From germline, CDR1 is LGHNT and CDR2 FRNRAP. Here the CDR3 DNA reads TGTGCTAGTGGTTTGAGGGGTTTTGAGGCCGGGGAGCTGTTTTTT. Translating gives CASGLRGFEAGELFF.

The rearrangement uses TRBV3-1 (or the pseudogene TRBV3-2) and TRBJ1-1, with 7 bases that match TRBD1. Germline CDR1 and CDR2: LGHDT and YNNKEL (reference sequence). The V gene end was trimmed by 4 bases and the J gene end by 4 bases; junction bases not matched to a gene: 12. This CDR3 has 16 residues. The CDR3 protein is CASSPYSDRVGTEAFF. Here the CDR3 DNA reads TGTGCCAGCAGCCCTTACTCCGACAGGGTGGGCACTGAAGCTTTCTTT.

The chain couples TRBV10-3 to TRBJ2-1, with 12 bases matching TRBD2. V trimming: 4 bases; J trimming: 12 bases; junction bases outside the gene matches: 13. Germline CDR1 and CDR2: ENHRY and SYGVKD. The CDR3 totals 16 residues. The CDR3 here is CAISAKLAGGPDVQFF. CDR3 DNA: TGTGCCATCAGTGCAAAACTAGCGGGGGGCCCCGACGTGCAGTTCTTC.

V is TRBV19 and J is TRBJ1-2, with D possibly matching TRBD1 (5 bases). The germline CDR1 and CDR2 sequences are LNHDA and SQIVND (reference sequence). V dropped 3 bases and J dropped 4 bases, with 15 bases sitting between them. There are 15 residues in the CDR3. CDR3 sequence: CASSMGRVDSYGYTF. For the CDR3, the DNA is TGTGCCAGTAGTATGGGCAGGGTGGATTCCTATGGCTACACCTTC.

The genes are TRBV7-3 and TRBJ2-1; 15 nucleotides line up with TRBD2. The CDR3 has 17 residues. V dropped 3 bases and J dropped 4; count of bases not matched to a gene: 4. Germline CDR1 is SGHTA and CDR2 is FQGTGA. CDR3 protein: CASSFAGTSGGYNEQFF. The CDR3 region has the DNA TGTGCCAGCAGCTTCGCCGGGACTAGCGGGGGGTACAATGAGCAGTTCTTC.

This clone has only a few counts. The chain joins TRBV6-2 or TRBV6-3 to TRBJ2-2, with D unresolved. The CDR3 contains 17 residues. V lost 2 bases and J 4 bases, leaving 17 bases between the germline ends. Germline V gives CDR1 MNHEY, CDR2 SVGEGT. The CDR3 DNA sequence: TGTGCCAGCAGTTACCCAATTTTGGACGGAGCCACCGGGGAGCTGTTTTTT. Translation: CASSYPILDGATGELFF.

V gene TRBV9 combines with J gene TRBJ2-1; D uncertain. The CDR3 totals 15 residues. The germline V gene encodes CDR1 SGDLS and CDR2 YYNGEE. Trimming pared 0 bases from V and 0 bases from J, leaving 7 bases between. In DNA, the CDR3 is TGTGCCAGCAGCGTAGATGGGGACTCCTACAATGAGCAGTTCTTC. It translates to CASSVDGDSYNEQFF.

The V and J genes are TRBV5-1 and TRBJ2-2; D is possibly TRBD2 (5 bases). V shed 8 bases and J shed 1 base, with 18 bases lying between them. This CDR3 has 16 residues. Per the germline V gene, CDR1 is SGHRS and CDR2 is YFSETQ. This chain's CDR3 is CASRSESGMNTGELFF. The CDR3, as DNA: TGCGCCAGTAGATCCGAGTCGGGGATGAACACCGGGGAGCTGTTTTTT.

CDR3 in amino acids: CASSQDRNIQYF. Written as DNA, the CDR3 is TGTGCCAGCAGCCAAGATAGGAACATTCAGTACTTC. V is TRBV3-1 (or the pseudogene TRBV3-2) and J is TRBJ2-4, with unresolved D. Trimming cost V 0 bases and J 7 bases, with 4 bases left between them. The length of the CDR3 is 12 residues. Germline CDR1 reads LGHDT; CDR2 reads YNNKEL (reference sequence).

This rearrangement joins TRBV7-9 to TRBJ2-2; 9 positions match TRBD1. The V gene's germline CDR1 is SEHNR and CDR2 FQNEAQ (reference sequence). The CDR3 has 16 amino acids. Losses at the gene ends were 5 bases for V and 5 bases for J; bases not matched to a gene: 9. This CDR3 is CASSSGQGLLTGELFF. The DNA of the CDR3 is TGTGCCAGCAGCAGCGGACAGGGGTTGTTGACCGGGGAGCTGTTTTTT.

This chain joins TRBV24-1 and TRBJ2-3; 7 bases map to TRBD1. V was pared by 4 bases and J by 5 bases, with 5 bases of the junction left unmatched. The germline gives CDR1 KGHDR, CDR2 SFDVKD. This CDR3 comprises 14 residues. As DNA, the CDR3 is TGTGCCACCAGTGACCTGACAGGGAAAGATACGCAGTATTTT. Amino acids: CATSDLTGKDTQYF.

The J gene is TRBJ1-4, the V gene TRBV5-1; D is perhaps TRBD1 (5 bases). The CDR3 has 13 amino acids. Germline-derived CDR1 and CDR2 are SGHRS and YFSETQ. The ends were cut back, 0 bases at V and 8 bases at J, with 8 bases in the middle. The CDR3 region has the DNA TGCGCCAGCAGCTTGGGATGGGGCGAAAAACTGTTTTTT. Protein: CASSLGWGEKLFF. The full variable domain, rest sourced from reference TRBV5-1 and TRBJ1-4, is KAGVTQTPRYLIKTRGQQVTLSCSPISGHRSVSWYQQTPGQGLQFLFEYFSETQRNKGNFPGRFSGRQFSNSRSEMNVSTLELGDSALYLCASSLGWGEKLFFGSGTQLSVL.